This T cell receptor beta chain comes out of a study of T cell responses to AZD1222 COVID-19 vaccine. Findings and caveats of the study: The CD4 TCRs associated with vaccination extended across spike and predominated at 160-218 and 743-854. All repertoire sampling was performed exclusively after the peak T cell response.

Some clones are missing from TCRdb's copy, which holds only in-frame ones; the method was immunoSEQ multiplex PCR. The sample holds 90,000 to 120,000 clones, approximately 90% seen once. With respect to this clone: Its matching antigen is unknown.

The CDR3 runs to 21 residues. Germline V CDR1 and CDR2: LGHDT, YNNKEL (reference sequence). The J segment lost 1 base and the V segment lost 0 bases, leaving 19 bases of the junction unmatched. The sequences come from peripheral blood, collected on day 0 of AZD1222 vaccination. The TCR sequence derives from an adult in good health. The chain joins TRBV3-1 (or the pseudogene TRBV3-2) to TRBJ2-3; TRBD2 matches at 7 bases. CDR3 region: CASSQDFLGLPSGSRTDTQYF. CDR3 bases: TGTGCCAGCAGCCAAGACTTTCTGGGACTACCTTCGGGGTCCCGCACAGATACGCAGTATTTT.